This is a list of T cell receptor beta chains from one sample in a study of tumor-infiltrating lymphocytes in localized non-small cell lung cancer. The method was immunoSEQ multiplex PCR; TCRdb's version includes in-frame clones alone and lacks a portion of them. The profile shows some 8,100 clones, 77% of them singletons. The sample was lung tumor tissue. Receptors were obtained from a human donor with non-small cell lung cancer. CDR3s include the opening cysteine and the closing phenylalanine or tryptophan. Each record gives: clone size, J gene, D gene, V gene, CDR3 protein, CDR3 DNA. The D gene is left open where the match is weak. Part of the rows lack a size; the others show once, few, many or a class for expanded clones.

size: -; J: TRBJ1-1; D: -; V: TRBV29-1; CDR3: CSVTDGNTEAFF; DNA: TGCAGCGTTACCGACGGGAACACTGAAGCTTTCTTT
size: -; J: TRBJ1-1; D: TRBD1; V: TRBV5-3; CDR3: CARSLLRDSTNQNTEAFF; DNA: TGTGCCAGAAGCTTGTTGAGGGACAGTACCAATCAGAACACTGAAGCTTTCTTT
size: -; J: TRBJ1-2; D: -; V: TRBV6-1; CDR3: CASSDRYYGYTF; DNA: TGTGCCAGCAGTGATCGGTACTATGGCTACACCTTC
size: -; J: TRBJ2-5; D: -; V: TRBV18; CDR3: CASSLGQSPTGTQYF; DNA: TGTGCCAGCTCGCTTGGACAGTCCCCAACAGGGACCCAGTACTTC
size: -; J: TRBJ1-1; D: TRBD1; V: TRBV19; CDR3: CASSIQTGVTEAFF; DNA: TGTGCCAGTAGTATTCAGACAGGGGTGACTGAAGCTTTCTTT
size: once; J: TRBJ2-3; D: -; V: TRBV2; CDR3: CASGGSGISTDTQYF; DNA: TGTGCCAGTGGGGGTAGCGGAATTAGCACAGATACGCAGTATTTT
size: -; J: TRBJ2-7; D: -; V: TRBV7-2; CDR3: CASSPGDFAYEQYF; DNA: TGTGCCAGCAGCCCCGGGGACTTTGCCTACGAGCAGTACTTC
size: -; J: TRBJ2-1; D: TRBD2; V: TRBV27; CDR3: CASSSRGGAGYEQFF; DNA: TGTGCCAGCAGTTCCCGAGGTGGAGCGGGATATGAGCAGTTCTTC
size: once; J: TRBJ2-7; D: -; V: TRBV6-6; CDR3: CASSYSGDSLEQYF; DNA: TGTGCCAGCAGTTACTCCGGGGATTCCCTCGAGCAGTACTTC
size: -; J: TRBJ2-3; D: TRBD2; V: TRBV29-1; CDR3: CSVDLRERTDTQYF; DNA: TGCAGCGTTGATCTGCGGGAGCGCACAGATACGCAGTATTTT
size: -; J: TRBJ2-1; D: TRBD2; V: TRBV2; CDR3: CASRVGLVNEQFF; DNA: TGTGCCAGCAGAGTAGGACTAGTCAATGAGCAGTTCTTC
size: -; J: TRBJ2-3; D: TRBD2; V: TRBV25-1; CDR3: CASSRAGDEDTQYF; DNA: TGTGCCAGCAGTAGAGCGGGAGATGAGGATACGCAGTATTTT
size: -; J: TRBJ2-7; D: TRBD2; V: TRBV9; CDR3: CASSPGTSLYEQYF; DNA: TGTGCCAGCAGCCCCGGGACTAGCTTATACGAGCAGTACTTC
size: -; J: TRBJ2-3; D: -; V: TRBV29-1; CDR3: CSVGWRRDRTDTQYF; DNA: TGCAGCGTTGGGTGGAGGCGGGATCGCACAGATACGCAGTATTTT
size: -; J: TRBJ1-2; D: -; V: TRBV7-2; CDR3: CASSRAAYPSYTF; DNA: TGTGCCAGCAGCCGGGCCGCCTACCCTAGCTACACCTTC
size: -; J: TRBJ2-1; D: -; V: TRBV19; CDR3: CASSIFTTVNEQFF; DNA: TGTGCCAGTAGTATCTTTACGACCGTCAATGAGCAGTTCTTC
size: -; J: TRBJ2-7; D: -; V: TRBV9; CDR3: CASSPARGTGYEQYF; DNA: TGTGCCAGCAGCCCAGCTAGGGGGACGGGCTACGAGCAGTACTTC
size: few; J: TRBJ2-7; D: TRBD1; V: TRBV18; CDR3: CASSQGAQTYEQYF; DNA: TGTGCCAGCTCACAGGGGGCGCAGACCTACGAGCAGTACTTC
size: -; J: TRBJ2-3; D: -; V: TRBV19; CDR3: CASSMGTDTQYF; DNA: TGTGCCAGTAGTATGGGAACAGATACGCAGTATTTT
size: -; J: TRBJ1-2; D: TRBD1; V: TRBV9; CDR3: CASSVDYGTGYGYTF; DNA: TGTGCCAGCAGCGTAGATTACGGGACAGGCTATGGCTACACCTTC
size: -; J: TRBJ2-1; D: -; V: TRBV20-1; CDR3: CSARAGTQQFF; DNA: TGCAGTGCTAGAGCCGGGACACAGCAGTTCTTC
size: -; J: TRBJ1-1; D: TRBD1; V: TRBV9; CDR3: CASSFTGDEAFF; DNA: TGTGCCAGCAGCTTTACAGGGGATGAAGCTTTCTTT
size: -; J: TRBJ2-5; D: -; V: TRBV5-1; CDR3: CASSFKERETQYF; DNA: TGCGCCAGCAGTTTTAAGGAAAGAGAGACCCAGTACTTC
size: -; J: TRBJ2-1; D: -; V: TRBV10-2; CDR3: CASSKGVQQFF; DNA: TGCGCCAGCTCAAAAGGGGTTCAGCAGTTCTTC
size: -; J: TRBJ2-1; D: TRBD1; V: TRBV4-1; CDR3: CASSQDPGQGPFF; DNA: TGCGCCAGCAGCCAAGACCCGGGACAGGGGCCGTTCTTC
size: -; J: TRBJ2-7; D: -; V: TRBV9; CDR3: CASSVEEGSRQYF; DNA: TGTGCCAGCAGCGTAGAAGAGGGGAGTAGGCAGTACTTC
size: -; J: TRBJ2-2; D: -; V: TRBV6-4; CDR3: CASSPTRTGELFF; DNA: TGTGCCAGCAGTCCTACTAGGACCGGGGAGCTGTTTTTT
size: -; J: TRBJ1-4; D: -; V: TRBV6-1; CDR3: CASSTRGSGDEKLFF; DNA: TGTGCCAGCAGTACTCGGGGGTCTGGTGATGAAAAACTGTTTTTT
size: -; J: TRBJ1-5; D: -; V: TRBV6-1; CDR3: CASSEITGGSNQPQHF; DNA: TGTGCCAGCAGTGAAATCACAGGCGGAAGCAATCAGCCCCAGCATTTT
size: -; J: TRBJ2-6; D: -; V: TRBV27; CDR3: CASSLWFPQGRSDSGANVLTF; DNA: TGTGCCAGCAGTTTATGGTTTCCCCAAGGGAGATCAGACTCTGGGGCCAACGTCCTGACTTTC
size: -; J: TRBJ2-3; D: -; V: TRBV5-4; CDR3: CASSLVPDTQYF; DNA: TGTGCCAGCAGCTTGGTCCCAGATACGCAGTATTTT
size: -; J: TRBJ1-5; D: TRBD1; V: TRBV5-6; CDR3: CASSETGGPSNQPQHF; DNA: TGTGCCAGCAGCGAAACAGGGGGACCTAGCAATCAGCCCCAGCATTTT
size: -; J: TRBJ1-6; D: -; V: TRBV5-6; CDR3: CASSSQTPYNSPLHF; DNA: TGTGCCAGCAGCTCCCAGACACCTTATAATTCACCCCTCCACTTT
size: -; J: TRBJ2-7; D: TRBD2; V: TRBV10-2; CDR3: CASSEASGDRYEQYF; DNA: TGCGCCAGCAGTGAGGCTAGCGGAGATCGCTACGAGCAGTACTTC
size: -; J: TRBJ2-5; D: -; V: TRBV4-2; CDR3: CASSQDLWGVETQYF; DNA: TGTGCCAGCAGCCAAGATTTGTGGGGGGTGGAGACCCAGTACTTC
size: -; J: TRBJ2-1; D: TRBD2; V: TRBV4-3; CDR3: CASSLLPGLAGGRGEQFF; DNA: TGCGCCAGCAGCCTTTTGCCGGGACTAGCGGGAGGGCGGGGTGAGCAGTTCTTC
size: few; J: TRBJ2-1; D: TRBD2; V: TRBV7-9; CDR3: CASSTLAGSYNEQFF; DNA: TGTGCCAGCAGCACGCTAGCGGGATCCTACAATGAGCAGTTCTTC
size: -; J: TRBJ2-7; D: TRBD1; V: TRBV5-6; CDR3: CASSTGAYEQYF; DNA: TGTGCCAGCAGTACAGGGGCCTACGAGCAGTACTTC
size: few; J: TRBJ2-1; D: -; V: TRBV5-1; CDR3: CASSSGPINEQFF; DNA: TGCGCCAGCAGCTCCGGGCCAATCAATGAGCAGTTCTTC
size: -; J: TRBJ2-3; D: -; V: TRBV1; CDR3: CTSSQDGSGRTDTQYF; DNA: TGCACCAGCAGCCAAGATGGTAGCGGGAGAACAGATACGCAGTATTTT
size: -; J: TRBJ2-1; D: TRBD2; V: TRBV14; CDR3: CASSPHWTRGMFF; DNA: TGTGCCAGCAGCCCTCACTGGACTAGAGGGATGTTCTTC
size: -; J: TRBJ1-2; D: TRBD1; V: TRBV10-3; CDR3: CAISEGQGNYGYTF; DNA: TGTGCCATCAGTGAGGGACAGGGGAACTATGGCTACACCTTC
size: -; J: TRBJ2-2; D: -; V: TRBV5-1; CDR3: CASSLDAGANTGELFF; DNA: TGCGCCAGCAGCTTGGATGCCGGTGCGAACACCGGGGAGCTGTTTTTT
size: -; J: TRBJ2-3; D: TRBD2; V: TRBV19; CDR3: CASSPRLAGGHTQYF; DNA: TGTGCCAGTAGTCCCCGGCTAGCGGGAGGGCATACGCAGTATTTT
size: few; J: TRBJ1-2; D: -; V: TRBV5-4; CDR3: CASSLASEGYYGYTF; DNA: TGTGCCAGCAGCTTGGCCTCCGAGGGATACTATGGCTACACCTTC
size: -; J: TRBJ2-3; D: TRBD1; V: TRBV29-1; CDR3: CSAIGTGGADTQYF; DNA: TGCAGCGCTATAGGGACAGGGGGTGCAGATACGCAGTATTTT
size: -; J: TRBJ2-5; D: TRBD2; V: TRBV7-2; CDR3: CASSASGAKETQYF; DNA: TGTGCCAGCAGCGCTAGCGGGGCCAAAGAGACCCAGTACTTC
size: -; J: TRBJ2-1; D: TRBD2; V: TRBV10-2; CDR3: CASRTPGLAANEQFF; DNA: TGCGCCAGCAGAACACCGGGACTAGCGGCCAATGAGCAGTTCTTC
size: -; J: TRBJ1-2; D: -; V: TRBV14; CDR3: CASSQERVSFGYTF; DNA: TGTGCCAGCAGCCAAGAGCGAGTCAGTTTTGGCTACACCTTC
size: -; J: TRBJ2-7; D: -; V: TRBV15; CDR3: CATSRAGDLSYEQYF; DNA: TGTGCCACCAGCAGAGCGGGAGACCTCTCCTACGAGCAGTACTTC
size: -; J: TRBJ1-4; D: -; V: TRBV5-1; CDR3: CASMADGNEKLFF; DNA: TGCGCCAGCATGGCTGACGGTAATGAAAAACTGTTTTTT
size: -; J: TRBJ2-4; D: -; V: TRBV19; CDR3: CASSIDPPTRPLKNIQYF; DNA: TGTGCCAGTAGTATAGACCCGCCGACAAGGCCTCTAAAAAACATTCAGTACTTC
size: -; J: TRBJ2-5; D: TRBD1; V: TRBV5-1; CDR3: CASSLGQGASFGETQYF; DNA: TGCGCCAGCAGCTTGGGACAGGGGGCGAGTTTCGGAGAGACCCAGTACTTC
size: -; J: TRBJ2-5; D: TRBD1; V: TRBV10-3; CDR3: CAISDRGQAAETQYF; DNA: TGTGCCATCAGTGATAGGGGACAGGCCGCGGAGACCCAGTACTTC